These 16 T cell receptor beta chains were sequenced from one sample in a study of shared clonotypes between healthy human individuals. Clones were read by immunoSEQ multiplex PCR, and TCRdb kept only the in-frame ones, dropping some. The repertoire holds roughly 500,000 clones, with roughly 77% as singletons. Sequencing was carried out using PBMCs. The origin of the receptors is a woman aged 40 to 49 in good health. Some clones in this sample may be carry-over from other donors' samples.

The J gene is TRBJ2-1, the V gene TRBV14, with D unclear. CDR3 length: 15 amino acids. Trimming shortened V by 2 bases and J by 4 bases, and 12 bases separated the two germline ends. CDR1 SGHDN and CDR2 FVKESK come from the germline V gene. The CDR3 sequence is CASSQPAISYNEQFF. The CDR3 DNA reads as TGTGCCAGCAGCCAACCCGCAATATCTTACAATGAGCAGTTCTTC.

The gene calls are TRBV4-1 and TRBJ2-1; 10 nucleotides agree with TRBD2. The germline gives CDR1 MGHRA, CDR2 YSYEKL. Trimming cost V 0 bases and J 6 bases; bases outside gene matches: 5. This CDR3 comprises 16 residues. The CDR3 loop reads CASSQDTSGTGNEQFF. The CDR3 nucleotides read TGCGCCAGCAGCCAAGATACTAGCGGGACGGGCAATGAGCAGTTCTTC.

This clone was seen a few times. This CDR3 is CAIRAHTTSYNEQFF. As DNA, the CDR3 is TGTGCCATCAGAGCGCACACAACCTCCTACAATGAGCAGTTCTTC. The chain uses TRBV10-3 and TRBJ2-1; D gene unclear. The length of the CDR3 is 15 residues. V was pared by 6 bases and J by 0 bases, with 12 bases between. The germline V gene encodes CDR1 ENHRY and CDR2 SYGVKD.

This clone was seen a few times. This chain connects TRBV7-8 to TRBJ1-2; possible D gene TRBD1, 6 bases. Germline-derived CDR1 and CDR2 are SGHVS and FQNEAQ. The CDR3 loop spans 13 amino acids. The ends were cut back, 5 bases at V and 7 bases at J, with 14 bases in the middle. The CDR3 DNA follows: TGTGCCAGCAGCCCCCGGACAGTTCCTGGCTACACCTTC. This sequence encodes CASSPRTVPGYTF.

The CDR3 here is CASSVGDGETQYF. The CDR3 bases are TGTGCCAGCAGCGTAGGGGACGGAGAGACCCAGTACTTC. The J gene is TRBJ2-5, the V gene TRBV9, with D perhaps TRBD1 or TRBD2 (5 bases each). V was trimmed by 0 bases and J by 4 bases, leaving 7 bases between them. The germline gives CDR1 SGDLS, CDR2 YYNGEE. The CDR3 sequence is 13 residues long.

About this clone: This same CDR3 is encoded by further DNA sequences in the sample. V gene TRBV18 combines with J gene TRBJ2-6; D may be TRBD1 (6 bases). The CDR3 covers 17 residues. Trimming removed 3 bases at V and 0 bases at J, with 12 bases between. Germline V gene data show CDR1 as KGHSH and CDR2 as LQKENI. The CDR3 coding sequence is TGTGCCAGCTCACCGGTAGGACAGACCTCTGGGGCCAACGTCCTGACTTTC. Residues: CASSPVGQTSGANVLTF.

This chain links TRBV7-9 with TRBJ2-7; D is possibly TRBD2 (6 bases). Germline CDR1 SEHNR, CDR2 FQNEAQ (reference sequence). CDR3 size: 17 residues. The V gene lost 5 bases and the J gene lost 0 bases, with 20 bases spanning the gap. CDR3 protein: CASSPPVVGGSSYEQYF. The CDR3 region has the DNA TGTGCCAGCAGCCCCCCCGTCGTGGGGGGTAGCTCCTACGAGCAGTACTTC. Using reference TRBV7-9 and TRBJ2-7 for the parts outside the CDR3, the full variable domain is DTGVSQNPRHKITKRGQNVTFRCDPISEHNRLYWYRQTLGQGPEFLTYFQNEAQLEKSRLLSDRFSAERPKGSFSTLEIQRTEQGDSAMYLCASSPPVVGGSSYEQYFGPGTRLTVT.

V gene TRBV6-4 combines with J gene TRBJ1-1; D is undetermined. There are 13 residues in the CDR3. Looked up from germline, CDR1 is MRHNA and CDR2 is SNTAGT. V was clipped by 2 bases and J by 4 bases, with 8 bases between them. DNA for the CDR3: TGTGCCAGCAGTGACGAATTGGGCACTGAAGCTTTCTTT. Its protein product is CASSDELGTEAFF.

This clone was seen only a few times. The J gene is TRBJ2-7, the V gene TRBV7-9, with D hard to call. The CDR3 covers 13 residues. V was pared by 6 bases and J by 3 bases, with 12 bases between. Germline-derived CDR1 and CDR2 are SEHNR and FQNEAQ (reference sequence). The CDR3: CASSSDPYYEQYF. The DNA for the CDR3 is TGTGCCAGCAGTTCAGACCCCTACTACGAGCAGTACTTC.

This rearrangement joins TRBV27 to TRBJ2-3; TRBD2 aligns across 10 bases. Trimming at V came to 5 bases and at J to 3 bases, leaving 2 bases not matched to a gene. Germline CDR1 MNHEY, CDR2 SMNVEV (reference sequence). This CDR3 comprises 14 residues. The CDR3 sequence: CASSPSGRTDTQYF. The CDR3 nucleotides read TGTGCCAGCAGTCCTAGCGGGAGAACAGATACGCAGTATTTT.

The V gene is TRBV27, the J gene TRBJ1-4; D not resolved. The CDR3 is 13 residues long. Trimming pared 7 bases from V and 5 bases from J, leaving 11 bases between. Germline-derived CDR1 and CDR2 are MNHEY and SMNVEV (reference sequence). The CDR3 coding sequence is TGTGCCAGCAAGGGCAGACCGAATGAAAAACTGTTTTTT. Its translation: CASKGRPNEKLFF.

This rearrangement joins TRBV4-2 to TRBJ1-2; D unclear. V lost 1 base, J lost 2 bases, and 11 bases lay in between. Germline CDR1 is LGHNA and CDR2 is YNFKEQ. The CDR3 totals 15 residues. CDR3 coding DNA: TGTGCCAGCAGCCAAGCAGAGAACTCAAACTATGGCTACACCTTC. Its protein product is CASSQAENSNYGYTF.

The chain is built from TRBV7-6 and TRBJ2-7, with D possibly being TRBD1 (5 bases). CDR1 and CDR2 (germline): SGHVS, FNYEAQ. This CDR3 comprises 16 residues. The V end lost 2 bases, the J end lost 2 bases, and 16 bases lay between the germline ends. CDR3 bases: TGTGCCAGCAGCTTAAGGGCTTGGGGCAGCGCCTACGAGCAGTACTTC. Its translation: CASSLRAWGSAYEQYF.

The rearrangement joins TRBV7-2 to TRBJ1-4, with D tentatively TRBD1 (5 bases). This CDR3 is built from 15 residues. Germline CDR1 SGHTA, CDR2 FQGNSA. With 2 bases removed from V and 6 bases from J, the gap between germline ends came to 13 bases. The CDR3: CASSLLGPGDEKLFF. In DNA form, the CDR3 reads TGTGCCAGCAGCTTATTGGGACCGGGGGATGAAAAACTGTTTTTT.

The chain couples TRBV4-1 to TRBJ1-2; D uncertain. Germline V gene data show CDR1 as MGHRA and CDR2 as YSYEKL. The CDR3 consists of 15 residues. Trimming took 0 bases from V and 4 from J, leaving 12 bases between them. CDR3 residues: CASSQEIEGSYGYTF. For the CDR3, the DNA is TGCGCCAGCAGCCAAGAGATAGAAGGGAGCTATGGCTACACCTTC.

V gene TRBV23-1 combines with J gene TRBJ1-2; D is unclear. TRBV23-1 is an open reading frame, and its role is uncertain. CDR3 length: 12 amino acids. V was trimmed by 3 bases and J by 3 bases, leaving 5 bases between them. This CDR3 is CASSQTDYGYTF. For the CDR3, the DNA is TGCGCCAGCAGTCAGACCGACTATGGCTACACCTTC.